These T cell receptor beta chains were read from a single sample in a study of blood T cell repertoires in COVID-19. Profiled with immunoSEQ multiplex PCR; TCRdb holds only in-frame clones, not every one. The repertoire includes about 140,000 clones, roughly 86% of them detected once, and approximately 8% sits in the top ten. Sequencing used peripheral blood. Receptor source: a woman aged 55-70 years with acute or convalescent COVID-19. Both conserved end residues are part of each CDR3. The D gene is left open where the match is weak. Size values are once, few and many counts, or a class for expanded clones, and some rows have none.

J: TRBJ2-1; length: 17; D: .; size: .; V: TRBV7-2; DNA: TGTGCCAGCAGTTCCTCAGGAGGGACAGCCCTTTACAATGAGCAGTTCTTC; CDR3: CASSSSGGTALYNEQFF
J: TRBJ2-5; length: 14; D: TRBD2; size: few; V: TRBV7-9; DNA: TGTGCCAGCAGCTACGGACTAGCGGCAGAGACCCAGTACTTC; CDR3: CASSYGLAAETQYF
J: TRBJ1-3; length: 14; D: .; size: .; V: TRBV30; DNA: TGTGCCTCACAGGGATCGGGCTCTGGAAACACCATATATTTT; CDR3: CASQGSGSGNTIYF
J: TRBJ2-3; length: 15; D: .; size: few; V: TRBV19; DNA: TGTGCCAGTAGTATTGGGGCTCAGTTGCCACCCGTCGGCTTTTTT; CDR3: CASSIGAQLPPVGFF
J: TRBJ1-1; length: 14; D: .; size: few; V: TRBV10-1; DNA: TGCGCCAGCAGTGAGTCCCATCCGAGGGTGGGAGCTTTCTTT; CDR3: CASSESHPRVGAFF
J: TRBJ1-1; length: 16; D: .; size: .; V: TRBV7-8; DNA: TGTGCCAGCACCGACGACAGGCCGCCCATGAACACTGAAGCTTTCTTT; CDR3: CASTDDRPPMNTEAFF
J: TRBJ1-2; length: 14; D: .; size: .; V: TRBV3-1/TRBV3-2; DNA: TGTGCCAGCAGCCGAGCAGCGGGGCGGCATGGCTACACCTTC; CDR3: CASSRAAGRHGYTF
J: TRBJ1-2; length: 15; D: TRBD1; size: few; V: TRBV6-1; DNA: TGTGCCAGCAGTGAGGGGCCAGGGGGAGGATATGGCTACACCTTC; CDR3: CASSEGPGGGYGYTF
J: TRBJ2-3; length: 12; D: .; size: .; V: TRBV7-9; DNA: TGTGCCAGCACCTTCAGGGTAGACACGCAGTATTTT; CDR3: CASTFRVDTQYF
J: TRBJ2-3; length: 16; D: TRBD2; size: .; V: TRBV7-2; DNA: TGTGCCAGCAGCAACCCGACGGGACTAGGGGCAGATACGCAGTATTTT; CDR3: CASSNPTGLGADTQYF
J: TRBJ2-3; length: 15; D: TRBD2; size: .; V: TRBV27; DNA: TGTGCCAGCAGTCAACCAGGGCTAGCGGCTACTACGCAGTATTTT; CDR3: CASSQPGLAATTQYF
J: TRBJ2-7; length: 15; D: TRBD2; size: once; V: TRBV4-3; DNA: TGCGCCAGCAGCCAAGGACTAGCGGGGGGGCTCGAGCAGTACTTC; CDR3: CASSQGLAGGLEQYF
J: TRBJ2-6; length: 16; D: .; size: .; V: TRBV4-2; DNA: TGTGCCAGCACTCGAGAACAGAGCTCTGGGGCCAACGTCCTGACTTTC; CDR3: CASTREQSSGANVLTF
J: TRBJ2-1; length: 15; D: .; size: .; V: TRBV5-1; DNA: TGCGCCAGCAGCTTGGCACAGGGTGGCTACAATGAGCAGTTCTTC; CDR3: CASSLAQGGYNEQFF
J: TRBJ2-1; length: 14; D: TRBD1; size: .; V: TRBV6-6; DNA: TGTGCCAGCAGTTGGGACAGGCTGAACAATGAGCAGTTCTTC; CDR3: CASSWDRLNNEQFF
J: TRBJ1-6; length: 13; D: .; size: .; V: TRBV6-5; DNA: TGTGCCAGCAGTCGCAGGCGTAATTCACCCCTCCACTTT; CDR3: CASSRRRNSPLHF
J: TRBJ1-2; length: 13; D: .; size: .; V: TRBV14; DNA: TGTGCCAGCAGCCAAGATCTGGCCAGAACGCACACCTTC; CDR3: CASSQDLARTHTF
J: TRBJ2-4; length: 13; D: .; size: once; V: TRBV7-9; DNA: TGTGCCAGCAGCTTAAGAGGCGAAAACATTCAGTACTTC; CDR3: CASSLRGENIQYF
J: TRBJ2-3; length: 13; D: TRBD2; size: .; V: TRBV28; DNA: TGTGCCTTGGGCAGCGGGGGGGCAGATACGCAGTATTTT; CDR3: CALGSGGADTQYF
J: TRBJ2-1; length: 15; D: TRBD2; size: .; V: TRBV10-1; DNA: TGCGCCAGCAGTGATGGCGGGGGGTCCTACAATGAGCAGTTCTTC; CDR3: CASSDGGGSYNEQFF
J: TRBJ2-2; length: 15; D: TRBD2; size: once; V: TRBV27; DNA: TGTGCCAGCACAGGCGGGGGGCCTACAACCGGGGAGCTGTTTTTT; CDR3: CASTGGGPTTGELFF
J: TRBJ1-1; length: 17; D: TRBD1; size: .; V: TRBV28; DNA: TGTGCCAGCAGTTTTCCCTACAGGGGTAAGGGGAACACTGAAGCTTTCTTT; CDR3: CASSFPYRGKGNTEAFF
J: TRBJ2-5; length: 12; D: .; size: once; V: TRBV3-1/TRBV3-2; DNA: TGTGCCAGCAGCCAAGATCGAGCGACCCAGTACTTC; CDR3: CASSQDRATQYF